These 2 T cell receptor beta chains share one sample of origin, sequenced in a study of Graves' ophthalmopathy and Graves' hyperthyroidism. The authors amplified TCR beta CDR3 regions, and they did so from RNA transcripts for repertoire sequencing. RT-PCR was first run with HTBI primers, then multiplex PCR in a second round. TCRdb reprocessed the multiplex PCR reads with MiXCR, giving one entry per CDR3 protein. The sample records about 700,000 distinct CDR3 sequences, roughly 40% being singletons. The material sequenced was peripheral blood. Source of these receptors: an adult man with Graves' ophthalmopathy.

This clonotype was seen repeatedly, ten times or more. The chain has TRBV11-2 and TRBJ1-1; D unclear. V lost 2 bases and J 0 bases, leaving 7 bases between the germline ends. Germline CDR1 and CDR2: SGHAT and FQNNGV. The CDR3 consists of 14 residues. CDR3 bases: TGTGCCAGCAGCTTAAGGGAAGTGAACACTGAAGCTTTCTTT. Translation gives CASSLREVNTEAFF. Complete variable domain (other parts from reference TRBV11-2 and TRBJ1-1): EAGVAQSPRYKIIEKRQSVAFWCNPISGHATLYWYQQILGQGPKLLIQFQNNGVVDDSQLPKDRFSAERLKGVDSTLKIQPAKLEDSAVYLCASSLREVNTEAFFGQGTRLTVV.

This clonotype was picked up a small number of times. V gene TRBV20-1 combines with J gene TRBJ1-5; tentative D call: TRBD1 (5 bases). V lost 7 bases, J lost 0 bases, and 22 bases lay in between. The CDR3 contains 17 residues. CDR1 is DFQATT and CDR2 is SNEGSKA in the germline V gene (reference sequence). This chain's CDR3 is CSGAYPRGDYSNQPQHF. The CDR3 nucleotides are TGCAGTGGAGCTTACCCTCGGGGCGACTATAGCAATCAGCCCCAGCATTTT.